These 5 T cell receptor beta chains originate from one sample sequenced in a study of blood T cell repertoires in COVID-19. TCRdb's table, derived via immunoSEQ multiplex PCR, lists solely in-frame clones and lacks some. This sample has hundreds of thousands of clones; more than 90% occur once, and the top ten carry 2% to 3%. The sequenced material came from PBMCs or T cells enriched from blood (not recorded which). These receptors originate from a man aged 55 to 70 who had recovered from COVID-19.

CDR3 residues: CASRLLQGNTEAFF. CDR3 bases: TGCGCCAGCAGACTACTCCAGGGGAACACTGAAGCTTTCTTT. The chain combines TRBV5-1 with TRBJ1-1, with a weak D call TRBD1 (5 bases). Trimming pared 5 bases from V and 1 base from J, leaving 12 bases between. The CDR3 has 14 residues. Germline CDR1 is SGHRS and CDR2 is YFSETQ.

The V and J genes are TRBV5-6 and TRBJ1-2; 9 nucleotides line up with TRBD1. The CDR3 length is 17 residues. Per the germline V gene, CDR1 is SGHDT and CDR2 is YYEEEE. J gave up 4 bases and V 3 bases, and 13 bases lay outside the gene matches. The CDR3: CASSYRGTGRRSYGYTF. Written as DNA, the CDR3 is TGTGCCAGCAGCTACCGCGGGACAGGGCGTAGATCCTATGGCTACACCTTC.

With respect to this clone: Other DNA sequences from this sample encode an identical CDR3 as well. This sequence joins TRBV18 and TRBJ2-5; D is ambiguous. There are 14 residues in the CDR3. The V end was cut by 0 bases, the J end by 5 bases, with 10 bases between. The germline V gene encodes CDR1 KGHSH and CDR2 LQKENI. The CDR3: CASSPPGSSETQYF. Written as DNA, the CDR3 is TGTGCCAGCTCACCACCGGGTAGCTCGGAGACCCAGTACTTC. The full variable domain, its missing parts supplied by reference TRBV18 and TRBJ2-5, is NAGVMQNPRHLVRRRGQEARLRCSPMKGHSHVYWYRQLPEEGLKFMVYLQKENIIDESGMPKERFSAEFPKEGPSILRIQQVVRGDSAAYFCASSPPGSSETQYFGPGTRLLVL.

The V call is TRBV4-2, the J call TRBJ2-7; 12 nucleotides align to TRBD2. V dropped 4 bases and J dropped 5; count of bases not matched to a gene: 9. CDR1 LGHNA and CDR2 YNFKEQ come from the germline V gene. The CDR3 extends over 16 amino acids. The CDR3 DNA sequence: TGTGCCAGCAGCCCTCCCCCTAGCGGGAGGGCCGACGAGCAGTACTTC. Translating it yields CASSPPPSGRADEQYF.

The chain is built from TRBV5-1 and TRBJ2-1; 14 bases map to TRBD2. Trimming removed 3 bases from V and 6 bases from J; junction bases left unmatched: 8. This CDR3 is 17 amino acids long. Germline loops: CDR1 SGHRS, CDR2 YFSETQ. The DNA for the CDR3 is TGCGCCAGCAGCTCCCATGGACTAGCGGGAGGACGCAATGAGCAGTTCTTC. It translates to CASSSHGLAGGRNEQFF.